Detailed here is one T cell receptor beta chain. What it binds is not known. V was cut by 0 bases and J by 4 bases, with 10 bases left in between. The germline V gene has CDR1 SGHRS and CDR2 YFSETQ. The CDR3 has 14 amino acids. The sample originates from a study of T cell responses to AZD1222 COVID-19 vaccine. The method was immunoSEQ multiplex PCR; TCRdb's version includes in-frame clones alone and lacks a portion of them. The sample shows about 180,000 clones, 85% to 95% of them seen only once. Overall study results and limits: The study found Spike-specific TCR breadth and depth rose after two AZD1222 doses.

The rearrangement links TRBV5-1 to TRBJ2-5; D may be TRBD2 (6 bases). This clonotype was obtained from an adult who received the AZD1222 COVID-19 vaccine. Sequencing used peripheral blood, obtained 28 days after the second AZD1222 dose. In DNA, the CDR3 is TGCGCCAGCAGCTTGGGGACTACGGTAGAGACCCAGTACTTC. This sequence encodes CASSLGTTVETQYF.